This T cell receptor beta chain was sequenced for a study of long-term antiretroviral therapy in people with HIV. Germline lookup yields CDR1 SGHNT and CDR2 YYREEE (reference sequence). The CDR3 spans 13 residues. The trim removed 4 bases at V and 7 bases at J, leaving 6 bases unmatched. Sequencing relied on immunoSEQ assay v3.0, run at survey level. Per-sample TRB depth target: about 40,000-55,000 T-cell genomes. The table came from immunoSEQ multiplex PCR; TCRdb's copy has only in-frame clones and leaves some out. This table holds 18,000 or so clones, roughly 89% found once. This TCR was sampled from a man between 45 and 60 years old with HIV. The sequencing here drew on unsorted PBMCs, taken 3 years after starting antiretroviral therapy. The J gene is TRBJ1-1, the V gene TRBV5-4, with 8 bases identical to TRBD1. The CDR3 loop reads CASSPGTGGEAFF. CDR3 in DNA: TGTGCCAGCAGCCCTGGGACAGGTGGTGAAGCTTTCTTT.